In its sample, the clone carrying this TCR beta chain was seen once. Its matching antigen is unknown. The sample originates from a study of CD8 T cells in Susac syndrome. RNA was extracted with the RNeasy kit, and a quantity of roughly 0.45 to 1 ug was reverse transcribed using random hexamers. Amplification of TCR beta CDR3 across 54 Vbeta and 13 Jbeta was performed with immunoSEQ multiplex PCR. Each CDR3 protein gets one entry after TCRdb re-called the immunoSEQ multiplex PCR reads with MiXCR. The sample includes under 85,000 distinct CDR3 sequences, about 94% seen only once; the top ten take 0.5% to 0.6%. Whole-study results and caveats: It was acknowledged by the study that relatively few individuals were included in its TCR sequencing and HLA analysis.

Germline assignment: CDR1 LNHNV and CDR2 YYDKDF (reference sequence). The CDR3 is made up of 16 amino acids. V was pared by 1 base and J by 2 bases, with 14 bases between. The sample was CD8+ T cells from PBMCs. This receptor was identified in a human donor with multiple sclerosis. J is TRBJ1-2 and V is TRBV15, with D perhaps TRBD1 (6 bases). As DNA, the CDR3 is TGTGCCACCAGCAGAGCCCGGACAGCCACGAACTATGGCTACACCTTC. It specifies CATSRARTATNYGYTF.